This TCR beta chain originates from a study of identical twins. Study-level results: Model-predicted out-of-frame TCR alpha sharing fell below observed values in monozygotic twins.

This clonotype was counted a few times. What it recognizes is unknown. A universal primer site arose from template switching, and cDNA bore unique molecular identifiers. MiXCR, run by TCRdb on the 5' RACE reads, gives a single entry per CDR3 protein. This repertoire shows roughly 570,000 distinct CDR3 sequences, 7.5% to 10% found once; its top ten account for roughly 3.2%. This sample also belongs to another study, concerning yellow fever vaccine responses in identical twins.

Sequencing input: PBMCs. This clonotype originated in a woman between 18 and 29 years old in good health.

CDR3 coding DNA: TGTGCCAGCAGCCCGACAGGGGGTTCATATGGCTACACCTTC. Translating gives CASSPTGGSYGYTF. This chain links TRBV3-1 with TRBJ1-2; TRBD1 aligns across 9 bases. Unmatched junction bases numbered 5, after V lost 4 bases and J lost 5 bases. Germline CDR1 and CDR2: LGHDT and YNNKEL (reference sequence). The CDR3 is 14 amino acids.